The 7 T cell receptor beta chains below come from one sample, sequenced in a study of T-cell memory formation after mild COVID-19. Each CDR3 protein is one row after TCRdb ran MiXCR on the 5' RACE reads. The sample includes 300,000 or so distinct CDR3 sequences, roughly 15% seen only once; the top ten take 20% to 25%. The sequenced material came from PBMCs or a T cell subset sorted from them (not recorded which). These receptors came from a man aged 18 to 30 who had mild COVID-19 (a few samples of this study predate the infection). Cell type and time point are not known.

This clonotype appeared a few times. The CDR3 sequence is CASRSNTGTPYEQYF. The CDR3 DNA reads TGTGCCAGCAGAAGCAATACCGGGACACCCTACGAGCAGTACTTC. The chain couples TRBV12-3 or TRBV12-4 to TRBJ2-7; perhaps TRBD1 as D (6 bases). Trimming cost V 6 bases and J 2 bases, with 17 bases left between them. CDR3 length: 15 residues.

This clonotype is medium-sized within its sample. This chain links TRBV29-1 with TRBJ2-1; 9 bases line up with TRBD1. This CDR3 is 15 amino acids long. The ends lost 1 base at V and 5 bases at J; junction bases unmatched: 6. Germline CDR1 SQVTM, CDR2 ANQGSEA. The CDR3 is CSVEGGDREDNEQFF. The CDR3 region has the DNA TGCAGCGTTGAAGGGGGGGACAGGGAAGACAATGAGCAGTTCTTC.

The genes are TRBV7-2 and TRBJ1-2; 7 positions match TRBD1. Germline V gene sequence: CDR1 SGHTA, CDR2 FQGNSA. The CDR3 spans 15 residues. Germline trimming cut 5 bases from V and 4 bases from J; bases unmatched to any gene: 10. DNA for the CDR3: TGTGCCAGCAGCCCGCGGGACAGTGTTCTCTATGGCTACACCTTC. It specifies CASSPRDSVLYGYTF.

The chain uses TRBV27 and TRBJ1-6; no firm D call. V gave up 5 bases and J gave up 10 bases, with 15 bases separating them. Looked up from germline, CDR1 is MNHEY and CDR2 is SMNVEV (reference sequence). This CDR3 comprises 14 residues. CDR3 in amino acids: CASSTGSIDSPLHF. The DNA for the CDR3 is TGTGCCAGCAGTACCGGTAGTATCGACTCACCCCTCCACTTT.

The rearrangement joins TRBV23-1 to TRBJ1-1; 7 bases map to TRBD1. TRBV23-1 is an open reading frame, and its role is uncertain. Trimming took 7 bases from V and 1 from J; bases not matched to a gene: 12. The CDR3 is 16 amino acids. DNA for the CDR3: TGCGCCAGCACGAGCCGCCCGACAGGGCCGAACACTGAAGCTTTCTTT. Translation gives CASTSRPTGPNTEAFF.

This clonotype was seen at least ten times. The CDR3 spells CASSHLGRARMDTQYF. The CDR3 region has the DNA TGCGCCAGCAGCCACCTCGGACGTGCGCGGATGGATACGCAGTATTTT. The chain uses TRBV4-1 and TRBJ2-3, with D unclear. Per the germline V gene, CDR1 is MGHRA and CDR2 is YSYEKL. V shed 3 bases and J shed 6 bases, with 19 bases lying between them. The length of the CDR3 is 16 residues.

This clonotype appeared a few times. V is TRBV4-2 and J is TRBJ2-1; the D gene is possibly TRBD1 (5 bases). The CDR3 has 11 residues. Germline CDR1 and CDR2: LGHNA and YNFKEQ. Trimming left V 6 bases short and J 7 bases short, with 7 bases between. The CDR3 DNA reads TGTGCCAGCAGGAAGGGGAATGAGCAGTTCTTC. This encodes CASRKGNEQFF.